The 23 T cell receptor beta chains reported below all come from one sample, sequenced in a study of CD8+ T cells in alopecia areata. Sequencing relied on a cDNA template that was reverse transcribed from extracted RNA. Here immunoSEQ multiplex PCR was the method, and the copy in TCRdb shows in-frame clones only, minus some. This table has some 130,000 clones, around 60% appearing once. The sample consisted of CD4+ T cells sorted from blood, taken at week 0. Every receptor here comes from a human donor with alopecia areata.

This chain uses TRBV5-1 with TRBJ2-7; D possibly corresponds to TRBD1 (6 bases). The germline CDR1 and CDR2 sequences are SGHRS and YFSETQ. This CDR3 contains 14 residues. Trimming cost V 7 bases and J 0 bases, with 14 bases left between them. This CDR3 reads CASSLTGYSYEQYF. CDR3 DNA sequence: TGCGCCAGCTCGCTGACAGGATACTCCTACGAGCAGTACTTC.

This rearrangement joins TRBV5-4 to TRBJ2-7, with D maybe TRBD1 (6 bases). V was shortened by 1 base and J by 7 bases, with 18 bases between the two germline ends. The germline CDR1 and CDR2 sequences are SGHNT and YYREEE (reference sequence). The length of the CDR3 is 15 residues. Here the CDR3 reads CASSLSLTGMEEQYF. The CDR3 DNA sequence: TGTGCCAGCAGCTTGTCCCTGACAGGTATGGAAGAGCAGTACTTC.

In this sample, this clone turned up once. One junction end does not reproduce the germline sequence, and a read error may be involved. The rearrangement uses TRBV6-6 and TRBJ1-2, with TRBD1 as a possible D gene (6 bases). The CDR3 length is 12 residues. The germline V gene has CDR1 MNHNY and CDR2 SVGAGI (reference sequence). In nucleotides, the CDR3 is TGTGCCAGCAGTTTGGACGGCGGGGGCTGCACCTTC. Translated, it gives CASSLDGGGCTF.

The chain employs TRBV5-4 and TRBJ2-1; D is unresolved. The germline V gene encodes CDR1 SGHNT and CDR2 YYREEE (reference sequence). Trimming removed 0 bases from V and 2 bases from J, with 6 bases in between. This CDR3 spans 14 amino acids. The CDR3 region has the DNA TGTGCCAGCAGCTTGGTTGGGGCCTACAATGAGCAGTTCTTC. Translating it yields CASSLVGAYNEQFF.

This rearrangement joins TRBV28 to TRBJ2-6; the match to TRBD1 covers 9 bases. Trimming cost V 5 bases and J 3 bases; bases outside gene matches: 11. This CDR3 region has 18 residues. The V gene's germline CDR1 is MDHEN and CDR2 SYDVKM. CDR3 sequence (DNA): TGTGCCAGCAGTGGATCCCCGGGACAGGGACGTGGGGCCAACGTCCTGACTTTC. Amino acids: CASSGSPGQGRGANVLTF.

The chain employs TRBV5-6 and TRBJ2-5; TRBD1 might be the D (6 bases). Looked up from germline, CDR1 is SGHDT and CDR2 is YYEEEE. The germline V and J ends were trimmed by 4 bases and 2 bases, with 9 bases remaining between them. The CDR3 has 13 residues. CDR3 loop: CASSPDRQETQYF. The CDR3 DNA reads as TGTGCCAGCAGCCCGGACAGACAAGAGACCCAGTACTTC.

V and J are TRBV13 and TRBJ2-5, with no clear D. The V gene's germline CDR1 is PRHDT and CDR2 FYEKMQ (reference sequence). V was trimmed by 4 bases and J by 5 bases, leaving 11 bases between them. This CDR3 is 13 amino acids long. For the CDR3, the DNA is TGTGCCAGCAGCTCCCGCCGGTGGGAGACCCAGTACTTC. This codes for CASSSRRWETQYF.

V gene TRBV15 combines with J gene TRBJ2-7, with 8 positions matching TRBD2. Unmatched junction bases numbered 5, after V lost 0 bases and J lost 4 bases. The CDR3 contains 15 residues. CDR1 LNHNV and CDR2 YYDKDF come from the germline V gene (reference sequence). The DNA for the CDR3 is TGTGCCACCAGCAGAGAGGCGAGCGGGAGTTACGAGCAGTACTTC. This encodes CATSREASGSYEQYF.

The chain links TRBV28 to TRBJ2-3, with D perhaps matching TRBD2 (6 bases). V dropped 2 bases and J dropped 1 base, with 16 bases sitting between them. Germline-derived CDR1 and CDR2 are MDHEN and SYDVKM. This CDR3 has 17 amino acids. The CDR3 region has the DNA TGTGCCAGCAGTTTACTGGCGGGATGGAGCGGCACAGATACGCAGTATTTT. Encoded protein: CASSLLAGWSGTDTQYF.

This CDR3 reads CATRGPLGETQYF. DNA for the CDR3: TGTGCCACCCGAGGCCCCTTGGGGGAGACCCAGTACTTC. This sequence joins TRBV10-3 and TRBJ2-5; no clear D. This CDR3 region has 13 residues. V was clipped by 10 bases and J by 5 bases, with 17 bases between them. The V gene's germline CDR1 is ENHRY and CDR2 SYGVKD.

This clone came up a few times. The rearrangement links TRBV19 to TRBJ1-1, with no clear D. Per the germline V gene, CDR1 is LNHDA and CDR2 is SQIVND (reference sequence). The V end lost 6 bases, the J end lost 2 bases, and 10 bases lay between the germline ends. The CDR3 has 13 residues. The CDR3 spells CASRAGSNTEAFF. CDR3 DNA: TGTGCCAGTAGGGCCGGATCTAACACTGAAGCTTTCTTT.

This clone came up a few times. The gene calls are TRBV7-2 and TRBJ1-3; no clear D. V gave up 1 base and J gave up 0 bases, with 10 bases separating them. CDR3 size: 16 residues. CDR1 and CDR2 (germline): SGHTA, FQGNSA. CDR3 nucleotide sequence: TGTGCCAGCAGCTTAGGCAGGTTAAGCTCTGGAAACACCATATATTTT. It yields the protein CASSLGRLSSGNTIYF.

V usage is TRBV27 and J usage is TRBJ2-3; D possibly corresponds to TRBD1 (5 bases). The germline V and J ends were trimmed by 6 bases and 5 bases, with 27 bases remaining between them. From germline, CDR1 is MNHEY and CDR2 SMNVEV (reference sequence). This CDR3 contains 18 residues. The CDR3 here is CASSPRRGAGSRGDTQYF. For the CDR3, the DNA is TGTGCCAGCAGCCCTCGCCGTGGGGCAGGCAGCAGAGGAGATACGCAGTATTTT.

The V and J genes are TRBV27 and TRBJ1-2; perhaps TRBD1 as D (6 bases). Trimming stripped 0 bases from V and 8 bases from J, with 13 bases between. The CDR3 is made up of 14 amino acids. Germline V CDR1 and CDR2: MNHEY, SMNVEV (reference sequence). Here the CDR3 reads CASSLSGAGTGYTF. Written as DNA, the CDR3 is TGTGCCAGCAGTTTATCAGGGGCAGGGACAGGCTACACCTTC.

V and J are TRBV18 and TRBJ2-3; D is undetermined. The V gene lost 0 bases and the J gene lost 10 bases, with 17 bases spanning the gap. The germline gives CDR1 KGHSH, CDR2 LQKENI. CDR3 size: 15 residues. In nucleotides, the CDR3 is TGTGCCAGCTCACCACCTACGGGCAGCAGGAGTGCGCAGTATTTT. It encodes CASSPPTGSRSAQYF.

Worth noting for this clone: Additional DNA sequences in this sample encode the identical CDR3. The chain uses TRBV7-2 and TRBJ2-1; D is unclear. There are 11 residues in the CDR3. CDR1 SGHTA and CDR2 FQGNSA come from the germline V gene. Trimming pared 3 bases from V and 3 bases from J, leaving 0 bases between. CDR3 sequence: CASSFYNEQFF. CDR3 nucleotides: TGTGCCAGCAGCTTCTACAATGAGCAGTTCTTC.

This clone was counted between two and nine times. At one end, the junction sequence differs from germline, possibly due to a read error. The chain couples TRBV20-1 to TRBJ2-4, with D tentatively TRBD1 or TRBD2 (5 bases each). CDR1 is DFQATT and CDR2 is SNEGSKA in the germline V gene (reference sequence). The CDR3 spans 11 residues. The CDR3 protein is CSARDSAGPGF. The CDR3 coding sequence is TGCAGTGCTAGAGATTCGGCAGGGCCGGGGTTC.

This sequence joins TRBV27 and TRBJ1-4; tentative D call: TRBD1 (6 bases). The germline gives CDR1 MNHEY, CDR2 SMNVEV (reference sequence). V was clipped by 4 bases and J by 10 bases, with 19 bases between them. The CDR3 is made up of 15 amino acids. DNA of the CDR3: TGTGCCAGCAGTTCGCGACAGGATCTCATTGCAAAACTGTTTTTT. Translation: CASSSRQDLIAKLFF.

The DNA of the CDR3 is TGTGCCAGTGGGGTGAAACTCAGCGATCAGCCCCAGCATTTT. This gives the protein CASGVKLSDQPQHF. The V gene is TRBV19, the J gene TRBJ1-5; D unclear. The CDR3 is made up of 14 amino acids. Looked up from germline, CDR1 is LNHDA and CDR2 is SQIVND (reference sequence). The V end was cut by 8 bases, the J end by 5 bases, with 16 bases between.

The rearrangement links TRBV15 to TRBJ2-3; D is undetermined. The V end lost 1 base, the J end lost 6 bases, and 8 bases lay between the germline ends. The germline CDR1 and CDR2 sequences are LNHNV and YYDKDF (reference sequence). This CDR3 has 13 amino acids. The DNA for the CDR3 is TGTGCCACCAGCAGAGTCGGTGCGGATACGCAGTATTTT. Translation gives CATSRVGADTQYF.

A few counts support this clone. The chain links TRBV10-3 to TRBJ1-1; D remains unclear. Per germline, CDR1 ENHRY and CDR2 SYGVKD. Trimming pared 0 bases from V and 4 bases from J, leaving 12 bases between. This CDR3 contains 15 residues. The CDR3 protein is CAISESRAEGTEAFF. CDR3 nucleotides: TGTGCCATCAGTGAGTCACGAGCCGAGGGCACTGAAGCTTTCTTT.

This chain joins TRBV4-3 and TRBJ2-1, with TRBD2 identical over 7 bases. V dropped 5 bases and J dropped 1; count of bases not matched to a gene: 8. The CDR3 is 16 residues long. Per the germline V gene, CDR1 is LGHNA and CDR2 is YSLEER. CDR3 in amino acids: CASSFRAGPSYNEQFF. In nucleotides, the CDR3 is TGCGCCAGCAGCTTCAGAGCGGGACCGTCCTACAATGAGCAGTTCTTC.

As for this clone: The junction differs from germline at one of its ends, possibly a read error. The chain recombines TRBV4-1 with TRBJ2-1, with 11 positions matching TRBD2. The CDR3 is made up of 14 amino acids. Germline CDR1 MGHRA, CDR2 YSYEKL. CDR3 DNA: TGCGCCAGCAGCCAAGATAGGCTAGCGGGGGGTGAGGTCTTC. Its protein is CASSQDRLAGGEVF.